These 20 T cell receptor beta chains were sequenced from one sample in a study of beta chain features in type 1 diabetes. The investigators reverse transcribed all of the isolated RNA, so they sequenced expressed TCRB transcripts. Sequenced by immunoSEQ multiplex PCR; TCRdb stores in-frame clones only, minus some. The sample holds 300,000 to 400,000 clones, roughly 12% seen once. Input material: naive CD4+ T cells from blood. The receptors were sampled from a man aged 18-30 years in good health.

The table lists this clone with a few counts. The CDR3 is CASSPTNGFVRSEKLFF. The CDR3 DNA follows: TGTGCCAGCAGCCCTACGAATGGTTTCGTACGGAGTGAAAAACTGTTTTTT. This chain links TRBV9 with TRBJ1-4, with D unresolved. This CDR3 has 17 residues. Trimming pared 4 bases from V and 7 bases from J, leaving 23 bases between. CDR1 and CDR2 (germline): SGDLS, YYNGEE.

This chain connects TRBV27 to TRBJ2-7; D is possibly TRBD2 (6 bases). Germline values: CDR1 MNHEY, CDR2 SMNVEV (reference sequence). This CDR3 has 16 amino acids. V dropped 3 bases and J dropped 3 bases, with 18 bases sitting between them. The CDR3 DNA sequence: TGTGCCAGCAGTTTGATTTTCTCGCGGGAATACTACGAGCAGTACTTC. It codes for CASSLIFSREYYEQYF.

The rearrangement links TRBV15 to TRBJ2-7; TRBD1 is a possible D gene (7 bases). The germline V and J ends were trimmed by 4 bases and 3 bases, with 13 bases remaining between them. This CDR3 has 14 amino acids. The germline V gene has CDR1 LNHNV and CDR2 YYDKDF (reference sequence). CDR3 region: CATSTAGQSYEQYF. The CDR3 region has the DNA TGTGCCACCAGCACCGCGGGACAGAGCTACGAGCAGTACTTC.

This clone occurred a few times. The chain recombines TRBV6-5 with TRBJ2-4, with 7 positions matching TRBD2. V was clipped by 5 bases and J by 11 bases; unmatched bases: 9. Germline V gives CDR1 MNHEY, CDR2 SVGAGI. CDR3 length: 13 residues. CDR3: CASSAWGGTLQYF. CDR3 nucleotides: TGTGCCAGCAGTGCTTGGGGGGGGACCCTTCAGTACTTC.

The chain links TRBV30 to TRBJ1-2; D not resolved. Germline CDR1 reads GTSNPN; CDR2 reads SVGIG (reference sequence). Trimming shortened V by 2 bases and J by 5 bases, and 18 bases separated the two germline ends. CDR3 length: 15 amino acids. In nucleotides, the CDR3 is TGTGCCTGGAGTATTTTAAGCCGCCCGATTTATGGCTACACCTTC. Amino acid sequence: CAWSILSRPIYGYTF.

In DNA form, the CDR3 reads TGTGCCAGCAGCCTACTAGGTCCTGGCTACACCTTC. Residues: CASSLLGPGYTF. V is TRBV7-9 and J is TRBJ1-2; D is uncertain. The CDR3 has 12 amino acids. Germline V CDR1 and CDR2: SEHNR, FQNEAQ (reference sequence). With 5 bases removed from V and 7 bases from J, the gap between germline ends came to 11 bases.

This clone was found a few times. The rearrangement uses TRBV28 and TRBJ2-4, with a weak D call TRBD2 (7 bases). Germline CDR1 and CDR2: MDHEN and SYDVKM. The CDR3 covers 18 residues. Trimming removed 6 bases from V and 0 bases from J, with 21 bases in between. CDR3: CASRPGGGGLLAKNIQYF. CDR3 bases: TGTGCCAGCAGACCCGGGGGAGGGGGGCTCCTAGCCAAAAACATTCAGTACTTC.

This clone came up a few times. The chain is built from TRBV11-1 and TRBJ2-3; TRBD1 aligns across 10 bases. This CDR3 has 19 residues. V gave up 3 bases and J gave up 3 bases; unmatched junction bases: 15. Per germline, CDR1 SGHAT and CDR2 FQDESV (reference sequence). CDR3 in DNA: TGTGCCAGCAGCTTTTGGACAGGGGGAAGCAGTATGGGGACAGATACGCAGTATTTT. It is translated as CASSFWTGGSSMGTDTQYF.

This clone was seen only a few times. J is TRBJ2-1 and V is TRBV30; a possible D gene is TRBD1 (5 bases). V lost 4 bases to trimming and J lost 10 bases, with 14 bases between them. Germline CDR1 GTSNPN, CDR2 SVGIG (reference sequence). The CDR3 spans 12 residues. The chain's CDR3 is CAWNWGLREQFF. CDR3 nucleotides: TGTGCCTGGAACTGGGGCTTACGGGAGCAGTTCTTC.

In the case of this clone: In the same sample, other DNA sequences code for this CDR3. This sequence joins TRBV10-3 and TRBJ1-1, with D possibly matching TRBD1 (6 bases). Per the germline V gene, CDR1 is ENHRY and CDR2 is SYGVKD. The CDR3 loop spans 11 amino acids. Trimming shortened V by 9 bases and J by 5 bases, and 10 bases separated the two germline ends. In DNA form, the CDR3 reads TGTGCCATTAGGGGGGGTACTGAAGCTTTCTTT. Translating it yields CAIRGGTEAFF.

This clone has a handful of counts. J is TRBJ2-2 and V is TRBV11-2; the D gene is possibly TRBD2 (6 bases). The germline CDR1 and CDR2 sequences are SGHAT and FQNNGV. Trimming left V 7 bases short and J 6 bases short, with 24 bases between. The length of the CDR3 is 17 residues. The CDR3: CASTSAGLTQRPGELFF. The DNA for the CDR3 is TGTGCCAGCACTTCGGCGGGACTTACGCAACGACCCGGGGAGCTGTTTTTT.

Only a few counts were recorded for this clone. Written as DNA, the CDR3 is TGTGCCAGCAGTGGCCCTCCCGGGGGTGGCTACACCTTC. Its translation: CASSGPPGGGYTF. The chain recombines TRBV6-6 with TRBJ1-2; weak D call: TRBD1 (5 bases). Germline assignment: CDR1 MNHNY and CDR2 SVGAGI (reference sequence). This CDR3 region has 13 residues. V gave up 5 bases and J gave up 7 bases, with 14 bases separating them.

J is TRBJ2-1 and V is TRBV10-3; possible D gene TRBD1, 6 bases. With 7 bases removed from V and 7 bases from J, the gap between germline ends came to 14 bases. The CDR3 consists of 13 residues. The germline gives CDR1 ENHRY, CDR2 SYGVKD. The CDR3 sequence is CAITTGKGNEQFF. The CDR3 DNA reads TGTGCCATCACTACAGGGAAAGGGAATGAGCAGTTCTTC.

This clone was counted a few times. The V call is TRBV28, the J call TRBJ1-1; D is uncertain. The germline gives CDR1 MDHEN, CDR2 SYDVKM. The ends were cut back, 3 bases at V and 3 bases at J, with 8 bases in the middle. This CDR3 region has 13 residues. The CDR3 DNA reads TGTGCCAGCAGTTTTCCCCCATACACTGAAGCTTTCTTT. This encodes CASSFPPYTEAFF.

Only a few counts were recorded for this clone. Here the CDR3 DNA reads TGTGCCAGCAGCCTGGGACTAGCGTCCACCGGGGAGCTGTTTTTT. Its protein product is CASSLGLASTGELFF. V gene TRBV7-3 combines with J gene TRBJ2-2; 10 bases line up with TRBD2. With V trimmed by 5 bases and J by 4 bases, 4 bases remained unmatched. The CDR3 extends over 15 amino acids. CDR1 SGHTA and CDR2 FQGTGA come from the germline V gene.

This clone was seen a handful of times. This CDR3 reads CASSYYKSVEQYF. Here the CDR3 DNA reads TGTGCCAGCAGCTACTACAAATCCGTGGAGCAGTACTTC. This rearrangement joins TRBV7-9 to TRBJ2-7; D ambiguous. Germline loops: CDR1 SEHNR, CDR2 FQNEAQ (reference sequence). CDR3 length equals 13 residues. V was cut by 4 bases and J by 7 bases, with 14 bases left in between.

The chain uses TRBV25-1 and TRBJ2-5; D might be TRBD2 (6 bases). The DNA end favors TRBJ2-7, so the J call may be wrong. This CDR3 spans 15 amino acids. Germline V gene data show CDR1 as MGHDK and CDR2 as SYGVNS. The CDR3 region has the DNA TGTGCCAGCAGCGAAGTGGAGGGACGGCCCTACGAGCAGTACTTC. It yields the protein CASSEVEGRPYEQYF.

V is TRBV27 and J is TRBJ2-1; 8 nucleotides agree with TRBD2. Trimming removed 5 bases from V and 3 bases from J; junction bases left unmatched: 6. This CDR3 comprises 15 residues. Germline loops: CDR1 MNHEY, CDR2 SMNVEV (reference sequence). CDR3 loop: CASSPSSGFYNEQFF. The CDR3 DNA sequence: TGTGCCAGCAGTCCGTCTAGCGGGTTCTACAATGAGCAGTTCTTC.

In its sample, this clone was seen a few times. The gene calls are TRBV29-1 and TRBJ1-1; D remains unclear. CDR1 and CDR2 (germline): SQVTM, ANQGSEA. The CDR3 has 13 amino acids. V lost 3 bases to trimming and J lost 1 base, with 9 bases between them. CDR3 sequence reads: CSVEGQPNTEAFF. CDR3 in DNA: TGCAGCGTTGAGGGCCAGCCGAACACTGAAGCTTTCTTT.

This clone appeared a few times. This rearrangement joins TRBV7-8 to TRBJ2-3; unclear D gene. With 5 bases removed from V and 0 bases from J, the gap between germline ends came to 12 bases. This CDR3 contains 15 residues. Germline CDR1 is SGHVS and CDR2 is FQNEAQ. The CDR3 sequence is CASSPAATSTDTQYF. CDR3 bases: TGTGCCAGCAGCCCGGCGGCTACTAGCACAGATACGCAGTATTTT.